The 6 T cell receptor beta chains below were found in one sample sequenced in a study of cytomegalovirus exposure and HLA in healthy donors. The table came from immunoSEQ multiplex PCR; TCRdb's copy has only in-frame clones and leaves some out. The table records 100,000 to 130,000 clones, approximately 86% of them present only once. Sequencing used PBMCs. All receptors come from a woman between 18 and 29 years old in good health and CMV-seronegative.

The chain uses TRBV29-1 and TRBJ2-2; 7 positions agree with TRBD1. The V gene end was trimmed by 7 bases and the J gene end by 4 bases; junction bases not matched to a gene: 9. Germline V gene sequence: CDR1 SQVTM, CDR2 ANQGSEA. The CDR3 has 14 amino acids. CDR3 residues: CSAATGLSTGELFF. The CDR3 nucleotides read TGCAGCGCCGCGACAGGGCTCAGCACCGGGGAGCTGTTTTTT.

The V and J genes are TRBV7-2 and TRBJ2-1; 12 bases fit TRBD2. Looked up from germline, CDR1 is SGHTA and CDR2 is FQGNSA. The V segment lost 4 bases and the J segment 9 bases; nucleotides outside the gene matches: 13. The CDR3 extends over 17 amino acids. The CDR3 DNA sequence: TGTGCCAGCAGCTCCCGACTAGCGGGGGCGACTGCAGGTGAGCAGTTCTTC. It translates to CASSSRLAGATAGEQFF.

The chain uses TRBV2 and TRBJ1-4; D not certain. This CDR3 has 18 residues. V was cut by 1 base and J by 2 bases, with 17 bases left in between. The germline gives CDR1 SNHLY, CDR2 FYNNEI. The CDR3 sequence: CASSEVFSYLGTNEKLFF. CDR3 nucleotide sequence: TGTGCCAGCAGTGAAGTATTTAGCTACCTTGGCACTAATGAAAAACTGTTTTTT.

This clone was counted a few times. This rearrangement joins TRBV25-1 to TRBJ2-7, with 9 bases identical to TRBD1. Germline V gene sequence: CDR1 MGHDK, CDR2 SYGVNS. With V trimmed by 1 base and J by 4 bases, 5 bases remained unmatched. The CDR3 spans 15 residues. CDR3 amino acids: CASSESRTGVYEQYF. The CDR3 bases are TGTGCCAGCAGTGAATCCAGGACAGGGGTATACGAGCAGTACTTC.

V usage is TRBV28 and J usage is TRBJ1-3; D gene ambiguous. Germline V gene lookup returns CDR1 MDHEN and CDR2 SYDVKM. Trimming left V 3 bases short and J 4 bases short, with 13 bases between. The CDR3 runs 15 residues. The CDR3 nucleotides are TGTGCCAGCAGTTTTATCGTAGGGAGCGGAAACACCATATATTTT. This encodes CASSFIVGSGNTIYF.

DNA for the CDR3: TGTGCCACCCACAATCAGCCCCAGCATTTT. This codes for CATHNQPQHF. V is TRBV6-1 and J is TRBJ1-5; no clear D. Germline CDR1 reads MNHNS; CDR2 reads SASEGT. Trimming removed 10 bases from V and 3 bases from J, with 4 bases in between. This CDR3 region has 10 residues.